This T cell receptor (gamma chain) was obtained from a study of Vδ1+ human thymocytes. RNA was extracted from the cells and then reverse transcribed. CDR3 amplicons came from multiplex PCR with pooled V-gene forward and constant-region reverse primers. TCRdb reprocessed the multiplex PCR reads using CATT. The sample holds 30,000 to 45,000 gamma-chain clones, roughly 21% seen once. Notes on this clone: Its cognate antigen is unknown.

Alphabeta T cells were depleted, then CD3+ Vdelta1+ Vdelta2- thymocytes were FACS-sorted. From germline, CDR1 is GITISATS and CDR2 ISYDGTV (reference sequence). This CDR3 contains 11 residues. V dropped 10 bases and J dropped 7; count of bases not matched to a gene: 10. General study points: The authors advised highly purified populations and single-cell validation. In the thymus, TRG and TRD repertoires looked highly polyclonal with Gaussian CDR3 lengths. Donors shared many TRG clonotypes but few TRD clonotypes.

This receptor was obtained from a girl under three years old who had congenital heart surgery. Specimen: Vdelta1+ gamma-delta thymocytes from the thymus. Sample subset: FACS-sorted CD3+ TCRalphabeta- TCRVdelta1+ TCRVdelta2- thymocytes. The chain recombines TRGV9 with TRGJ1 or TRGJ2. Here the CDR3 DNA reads TGTGCCTTCCCGGGGAGGTATAAGAAACTCTTT. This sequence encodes CAFPGRYKKLF.